These T cell receptor beta chains were read from a single sample in a study of blood T cell repertoires in COVID-19. Profiling relied on immunoSEQ multiplex PCR, and the TCRdb table lists in-frame clones only, not all of them. This table has about 88,000 clones, 75% to 90% appearing once. The sequencing sample was made of peripheral blood. Receptors were obtained from a male donor with acute or convalescent COVID-19. CDR3s include the opening cysteine and the closing phenylalanine or tryptophan. A D gene is named only where the DNA matches it firmly. Clone size is shown for a subset of rows, as once, few, many or a class of expanded clone.

d_gene | j_gene | v_gene | abundance | CDR3aa | CDR3nt
TRBD2 | TRBJ2-3 | TRBV5-6 | once | CASSFRGVGEYTQYF | TGTGCCAGCAGCTTCCGGGGGGTGGGCGAGTATACGCAGTATTTT
- | TRBJ1-2 | TRBV11-2 | - | CARGGAGYGYTF | TGTGCCCGCGGAGGGGCCGGCTATGGCTACACCTTC
TRBD2 | TRBJ2-7 | TRBV28 | once | CASSLPGGEQYF | TGTGCCAGCAGCCTCCCGGGGGGGGAGCAGTACTTC
TRBD1 | TRBJ2-7 | TRBV10-2 | - | CASREDRGRYEQYF | TGCGCCAGCAGAGAGGACAGGGGACGCTACGAGCAGTACTTC
TRBD2 | TRBJ2-1 | TRBV5-1 | - | CASSLESSGDNEQFF | TGCGCCAGCAGCTTGGAATCAAGCGGGGACAATGAGCAGTTCTTC
TRBD1 | TRBJ1-1 | TRBV18 | - | CASSPGQGVAFF | TGTGCCAGCTCACCGGGACAGGGGGTAGCTTTCTTT
TRBD1 | TRBJ1-1 | TRBV30 | - | CAWSAPGQGSNTEAFF | TGTGCCTGGAGTGCCCCGGGACAGGGGTCGAACACTGAAGCTTTCTTT
TRBD2 | TRBJ2-1 | TRBV10-3 | - | CAISDSGGAYNEQFF | TGTGCCATCAGTGATAGCGGGGGGGCCTACAATGAGCAGTTCTTC
TRBD2 | TRBJ2-2 | TRBV7-9 | - | CASSLASSGGLGGELFF | TGTGCCAGCAGCTTAGCTTCTAGCGGGGGCCTCGGAGGGGAGCTGTTTTTT
TRBD1 | TRBJ1-3 | TRBV6-5 | - | CASSSTKTGAINTIYF | TGTGCCAGCAGTTCTACGAAAACAGGGGCCATAAACACCATATATTTT
TRBD2 | TRBJ2-5 | TRBV3-1/TRBV3-2 | - | CASSQTSGASVTQYF | TGTGCCAGCAGCCAAACTAGCGGAGCATCGGTGACCCAGTACTTC
TRBD1 | TRBJ1-4 | TRBV6-5 | - | CASSQGGSNEKLFF | TGTGCCAGCAGCCAGGGGGGCTCTAATGAAAAACTGTTTTTT
- | TRBJ1-1 | TRBV12-3/TRBV12-4 | - | CASSHRQATEAFF | TGTGCCAGCAGTCATCGGCAGGCCACTGAAGCTTTCTTT
- | TRBJ2-7 | TRBV6-5 | - | CASSYSTGYEQYF | TGTGCCAGCAGTTACTCGACTGGGTACGAGCAGTACTTC
TRBD1 | TRBJ2-2 | TRBV5-1 | - | CASGRDRGTGELFF | TGCGCCAGCGGCCGGGACAGGGGGACCGGGGAGCTGTTTTTT
TRBD1 | TRBJ2-1 | TRBV27 | once | CASSSRDRANEQFF | TGTGCCAGCAGTTCCCGGGACAGGGCAAATGAGCAGTTCTTC
- | TRBJ2-3 | TRBV30 | - | CAWSGQGVDTQYF | TGTGCCTGGAGTGGGCAGGGCGTAGATACGCAGTATTTT
TRBD1 | TRBJ1-5 | TRBV19 | - | CASRGTGSNQPQHF | TGTGCCAGTAGGGGGACAGGGAGCAATCAGCCCCAGCATTTT
TRBD1 | TRBJ1-2 | TRBV19 | - | CASGGQGYLYGYTF | TGTGCCAGTGGGGGACAGGGATACCTCTATGGCTACACCTTC
TRBD1 | TRBJ2-7 | TRBV23-1 | once | CASAHRGLRDEQYF | TGCGCCAGCGCTCACAGGGGGCTCAGGGACGAGCAGTACTTC
- | TRBJ1-5 | TRBV7-2 | - | CASSQRGDQPQHF | TGTGCCAGCAGCCAGCGGGGGGATCAGCCCCAGCATTTT
TRBD1 | TRBJ1-5 | TRBV3-1/TRBV3-2 | - | CASSQYSRDSGNQPQHF | TGTGCCAGCAGCCAGTACTCCCGGGACAGCGGCAATCAGCCCCAGCATTTT
TRBD1 | TRBJ1-1 | TRBV28 | - | CASTPGTANTEAFF | TGTGCCAGCACCCCCGGGACAGCAAACACTGAAGCTTTCTTT
TRBD2 | TRBJ2-1 | TRBV2 | few | CASNRQRGGLGQFF | TGTGCCAGCAACAGGCAGCGGGGGGGCTTGGGACAGTTCTTC
- | TRBJ2-1 | TRBV27 | - | CASSARGSSYNEQFF | TGTGCCAGCAGTGCTAGGGGTAGCTCCTACAATGAGCAGTTCTTC
TRBD1 | TRBJ1-5 | TRBV20-1 | - | CSASGQGVNSNQPQHF | TGCAGTGCTAGTGGACAGGGGGTTAATAGCAATCAGCCCCAGCATTTT
- | TRBJ2-5 | TRBV5-5 | - | CASSFRGQETQYF | TGTGCCAGCAGCTTTCGAGGCCAAGAGACCCAGTACTTC
TRBD1 | TRBJ1-2 | TRBV29-1 | - | CSVAPGQGAGGYTF | TGCAGCGTTGCTCCGGGACAGGGGGCAGGTGGCTACACCTTC
TRBD2 | TRBJ2-5 | TRBV6-1 | - | CASSEATSGGYQRETQYF | TGTGCCAGCAGTGAAGCGACTAGCGGAGGATATCAAAGGGAGACCCAGTACTTC
TRBD2 | TRBJ2-1 | TRBV10-2 | - | CASSESSSGGTTYNEQFF | TGCGCCAGCAGTGAGTCTTCTAGCGGGGGAACCACCTACAATGAGCAGTTCTTC
- | TRBJ2-5 | TRBV3-1/TRBV3-2 | - | CASSQDRAGETQYF | TGTGCCAGCAGCCAAGACCGGGCGGGGGAGACCCAGTACTTC
TRBD1 | TRBJ1-2 | TRBV5-6 | - | CASSLGQGFGYGYTF | TGTGCCAGCAGCTTGGGACAGGGGTTTGGCTATGGCTACACCTTC
TRBD1 | TRBJ1-1 | TRBV29-1 | - | CSGGGQGDTEAFF | TGCAGCGGGGGTGGACAGGGGGACACTGAAGCTTTCTTT
TRBD1 | TRBJ2-7 | TRBV3-1/TRBV3-2 | - | CASSQLPGTGPYEQYF | TGTGCCAGCAGCCAGCTTCCCGGGACAGGTCCCTACGAGCAGTACTTC
- | TRBJ1-5 | TRBV3-1/TRBV3-2 | - | CASSQDIGIQPQHF | TGTGCCAGCAGCCAAGATATCGGGATCCAGCCCCAGCATTTT
- | TRBJ2-7 | TRBV15 | - | CATSTYYEQYF | TGTGCCACCAGCACGTATTACGAGCAGTACTTC
TRBD1 | TRBJ2-6 | TRBV16 | - | CASSQSRDRVQSGANVLTF | TGTGCCAGCAGCCAATCGAGGGACAGGGTACAGTCTGGGGCCAACGTCCTGACTTTC
- | TRBJ1-5 | TRBV6-6 | - | CASSYAGDDQPQHF | TGTGCCAGCAGTTACGCAGGGGACGATCAGCCCCAGCATTTT
TRBD1 | TRBJ2-3 | TRBV12-5 | - | CASQGQNTDTQYF | TGTGCTAGTCAGGGACAGAACACAGATACGCAGTATTTT
TRBD2 | TRBJ2-7 | TRBV25-1 | - | CASTLAGGYEQYF | TGTGCCAGCACCCTAGCCGGGGGGTACGAGCAGTACTTC
TRBD1 | TRBJ1-5 | TRBV7-8 | - | CASSPLGQGTSNQPQHF | TGTGCCAGCAGCCCGCTGGGACAGGGAACAAGCAATCAGCCCCAGCATTTT
TRBD1 | TRBJ2-7 | TRBV5-5 | - | CASSSTGAWEQYF | TGTGCCAGCAGCTCCACAGGGGCGTGGGAGCAGTACTTC
- | TRBJ1-2 | TRBV15 | - | CATSRDTRLDYGYTF | TGTGCCACCAGCAGAGATACGCGCCTCGACTATGGCTACACCTTC